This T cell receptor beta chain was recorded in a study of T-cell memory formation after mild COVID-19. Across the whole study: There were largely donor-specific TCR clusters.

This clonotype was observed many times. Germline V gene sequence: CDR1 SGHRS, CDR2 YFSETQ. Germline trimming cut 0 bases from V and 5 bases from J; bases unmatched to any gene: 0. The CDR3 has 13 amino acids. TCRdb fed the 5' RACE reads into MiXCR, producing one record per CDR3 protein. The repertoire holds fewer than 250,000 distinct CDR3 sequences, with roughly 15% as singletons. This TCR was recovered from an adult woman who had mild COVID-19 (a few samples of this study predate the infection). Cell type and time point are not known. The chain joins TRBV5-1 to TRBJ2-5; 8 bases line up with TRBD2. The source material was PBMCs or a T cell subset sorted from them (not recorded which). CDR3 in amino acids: CASSLGLAETQYF. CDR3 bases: TGCGCCAGCAGCTTGGGACTAGCGGAGACCCAGTACTTC. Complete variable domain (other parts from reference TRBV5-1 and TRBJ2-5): KAGVTQTPRYLIKTRGQQVTLSCSPISGHRSVSWYQQTPGQGLQFLFEYFSETQRNKGNFPGRFSGRQFSNSRSEMNVSTLELGDSALYLCASSLGLAETQYFGPGTRLLVL.